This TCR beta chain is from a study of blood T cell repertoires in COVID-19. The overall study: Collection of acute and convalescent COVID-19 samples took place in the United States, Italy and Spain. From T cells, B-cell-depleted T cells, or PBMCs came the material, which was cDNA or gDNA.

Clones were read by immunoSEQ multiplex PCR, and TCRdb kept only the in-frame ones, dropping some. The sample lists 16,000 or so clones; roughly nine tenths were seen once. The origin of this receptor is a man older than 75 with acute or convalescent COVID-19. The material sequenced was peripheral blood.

The CDR3 region has the DNA TGTGCCAGCAGTGAATCGGGCTATGGCTACACCTTC. This codes for CASSESGYGYTF. This sequence joins TRBV25-1 and TRBJ1-2; D gene unclear. From germline, CDR1 is MGHDK and CDR2 SYGVNS. The CDR3 is made up of 12 amino acids. The V end was cut by 1 base, the J end by 4 bases, with 4 bases between.